This T cell receptor (beta chain) came from a study of human T cells and chemical hapten exposure. Study information: Chiefly female patients presented with alopecia areata, totalis or universalis.

TCRdb ran MiXCR on the RACE reads and lists one entry per CDR3 protein. The sample shows 75,000 to 100,000 distinct CDR3 sequences, 9.5% to 15% of them seen only once. Study-wide findings and caveats: Unchanged with DPC sensitization were TCRs above 1 in 1000 frequency.

Time point in this sample: patch test 1, 2 weeks after DPC sensitization. Treatment meaning: therapeutic diphenylcyclopropenone sensitization with weekly scalp DPC. Each patch-test visit's blood sample preceded patch application. As to this clonotype: Its antigen is not identified.

This clonotype originated in a middle-aged woman with alopecia areata. Some clones in this sample may be carry-over from other donors' samples. Sequenced material: whole blood, taken in connection with sensitization to the hapten diphenylcyclopropenone (DPC).

CDR3 in amino acids: CASTRGLEQYF. The CDR3 DNA reads as TGCGCCAGTACCAGGGGCCTGGAGCAGTACTTC. The rearrangement links TRBV5-1 to TRBJ2-7, with D possibly matching TRBD1 (6 bases). V lost 8 bases and J 7 bases, leaving 13 bases between the germline ends. This CDR3 has 11 residues. Germline V gene sequence: CDR1 SGHRS, CDR2 YFSETQ. Based on the CDR3 plus reference TRBV5-1 and TRBJ2-7, the full variable domain is KAGVTQTPRYLIKTRGQQVTLSCSPISGHRSVSWYQQTPGQGLQFLFEYFSETQRNKGNFPGRFSGRQFSNSRSEMNVSTLELGDSALYLCASTRGLEQYFGPGTRLTVT.